This TCR beta chain was captured by sequencing in a study of OX40 agonist ivuxolimab in advanced cancers. The study sampled blood at baseline, cycle 4 day 1, and cycle 7 day 1. Sequenced by immunoSEQ multiplex PCR; TCRdb stores in-frame clones only, minus some. In the table there are tens of thousands of clones, roughly 84% of which are singletons. Worth noting for this clone: Its antigen is unidentified.

Study-level points and caveats: Near-lowest levels of clonal expansion characterized partial responders at 0.1-3.0 mg/kg.

Sequencing was performed on CD4+ or CD8+ T cells sorted from blood, taken in a trial of the OX40 agonist ivuxolimab. The sequence was collected from an adult with an advanced solid tumor such as melanoma, head and neck, liver or kidney cancer.

CDR3 residues: CASRRDRYSYEQYF. CDR3 in DNA: TGTGCCAGCAGAAGGGACAGGTACTCCTACGAGCAGTACTTC. The chain carries TRBV2 and TRBJ2-7; 8 bases are shared with TRBD1. CDR1 is SNHLY and CDR2 is FYNNEI in the germline V gene. The V gene end was trimmed by 6 bases and the J gene end by 0 bases; junction bases not matched to a gene: 4. The CDR3 contains 14 residues.